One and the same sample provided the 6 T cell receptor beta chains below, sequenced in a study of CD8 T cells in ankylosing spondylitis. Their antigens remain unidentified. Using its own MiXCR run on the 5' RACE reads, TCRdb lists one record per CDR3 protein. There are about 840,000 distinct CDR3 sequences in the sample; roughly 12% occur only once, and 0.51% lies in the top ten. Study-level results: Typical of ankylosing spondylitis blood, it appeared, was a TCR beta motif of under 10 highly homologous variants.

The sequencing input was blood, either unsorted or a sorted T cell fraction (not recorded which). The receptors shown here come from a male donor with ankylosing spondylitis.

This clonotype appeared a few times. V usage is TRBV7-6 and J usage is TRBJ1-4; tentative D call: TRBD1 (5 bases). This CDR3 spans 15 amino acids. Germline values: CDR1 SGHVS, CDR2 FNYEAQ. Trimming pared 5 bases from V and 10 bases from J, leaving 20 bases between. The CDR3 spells CASSRYGQGGVKLFF. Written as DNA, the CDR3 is TGTGCCAGCAGCCGCTATGGCCAGGGAGGGGTAAAACTGTTTTTT.

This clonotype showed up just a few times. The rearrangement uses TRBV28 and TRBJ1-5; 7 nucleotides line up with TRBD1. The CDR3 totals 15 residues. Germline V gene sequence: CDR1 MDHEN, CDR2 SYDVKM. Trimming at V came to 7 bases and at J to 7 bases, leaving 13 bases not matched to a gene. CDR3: CASTKRGRGVQPQHF. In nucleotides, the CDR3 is TGTGCCAGCACCAAAAGGGGGCGGGGGGTGCAGCCCCAGCATTTT.

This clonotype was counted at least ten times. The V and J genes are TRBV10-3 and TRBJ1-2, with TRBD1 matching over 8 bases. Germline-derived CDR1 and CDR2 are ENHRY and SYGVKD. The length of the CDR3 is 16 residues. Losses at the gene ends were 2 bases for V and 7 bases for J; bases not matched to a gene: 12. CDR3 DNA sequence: TGTGCCATCAGTGAGGCCCGGACAGGGAGTATTAGTGGCTACACCTTC. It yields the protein CAISEARTGSISGYTF.

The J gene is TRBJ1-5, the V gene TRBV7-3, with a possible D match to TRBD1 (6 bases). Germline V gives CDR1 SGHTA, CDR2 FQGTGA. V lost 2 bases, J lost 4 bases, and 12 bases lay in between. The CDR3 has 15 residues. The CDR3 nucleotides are TGTGCCAGCAGCTTATATGGGGGGCCGAATCAGCCCCAGCATTTT. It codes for CASSLYGGPNQPQHF.

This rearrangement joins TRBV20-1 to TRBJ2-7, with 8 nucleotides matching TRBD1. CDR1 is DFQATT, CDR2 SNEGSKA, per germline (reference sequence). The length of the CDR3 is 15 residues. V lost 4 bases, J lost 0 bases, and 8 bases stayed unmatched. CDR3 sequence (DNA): TGCAGTGCTATCCCCGCCGACAGGGGCTCCTACGAGCAGTACTTC. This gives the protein CSAIPADRGSYEQYF.

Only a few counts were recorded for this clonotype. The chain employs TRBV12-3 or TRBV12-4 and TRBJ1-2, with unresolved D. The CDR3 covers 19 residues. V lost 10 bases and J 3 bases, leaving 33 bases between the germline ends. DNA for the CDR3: TGTGCCACCACGACTCTCTTCGATGGTTCCAGACCCCCCGACTATGGCTACACCTTC. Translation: CATTTLFDGSRPPDYGYTF.